What follows are 28 T cell receptor beta chains derived from one specimen sequenced in a study of cytomegalovirus exposure and HLA in healthy donors. PCR primers comprised 60 Vbeta and 13 Jbeta primers. Generated by immunoSEQ multiplex PCR, the TCRdb table keeps only in-frame clones and is missing some. The data show 150,000 to 200,000 clones, with 60% to 80% seen just once and 3.1% held by the top ten. Sequencing was performed on PBMCs. These receptors were obtained from a female donor in good health and CMV-seronegative.

The chain has TRBV11-2 and TRBJ1-1; 8 bases align to TRBD1. Germline values: CDR1 SGHAT, CDR2 FQNNGV. J was trimmed by 5 bases and V by 3 bases; bases with no gene match: 11. This CDR3 comprises 16 residues. The CDR3 reads CASSFHSPQGATEAFF. The CDR3 bases are TGTGCCAGCAGCTTCCATTCTCCTCAGGGGGCTACTGAAGCTTTCTTT.

V usage is TRBV6-5 and J usage is TRBJ2-7; 10 bases are a match to TRBD1. V gave up 2 bases and J gave up 3 bases; unmatched junction bases: 7. CDR1 MNHEY and CDR2 SVGAGI come from the germline V gene. This CDR3 comprises 16 residues. CDR3 residues: CASSYERQGANYEQYF. For the CDR3, the DNA is TGTGCCAGCAGTTACGAACGACAGGGGGCGAACTACGAGCAGTACTTC.

This clone showed up just once. The CDR3 bases are TGTGCCAGCAGTTATCGACAGGGAAGAACCTACGAGCAGTACTTC. Its translation is CASSYRQGRTYEQYF. The V gene is TRBV6-5, the J gene TRBJ2-7; 7 bases fit TRBD1. Per germline, CDR1 MNHEY and CDR2 SVGAGI. V lost 3 bases and J lost 2; bases outside the gene matches: 7. The CDR3 totals 15 residues.

The chain employs TRBV19 and TRBJ1-5; TRBD1 agrees at 12 bases. The CDR3 is 16 amino acids. CDR1 and CDR2 from the germline V gene are LNHDA and SQIVND (reference sequence). Unmatched junction bases numbered 7, after V lost 4 bases and J lost 6 bases. The CDR3: CASSSTGTGGSQPQHF. CDR3 in DNA: TGTGCCAGTAGTAGCACCGGGACAGGGGGCAGTCAGCCCCAGCATTTT.

The rearrangement joins TRBV19 to TRBJ2-2, with no clear D. Trimming pared 4 bases from V and 5 bases from J, leaving 8 bases between. The CDR3 has 13 amino acids. Germline CDR1 is LNHDA and CDR2 is SQIVND (reference sequence). Here the CDR3 reads CASSTGITGELFF. In nucleotides, the CDR3 is TGTGCCAGTAGTACAGGAATTACCGGGGAGCTGTTTTTT.

The CDR3, as DNA: TGTGCCAGCAGCCCGCAACCCCTAAGCAATCAGCCCCAGCATTTT. Its protein is CASSPQPLSNQPQHF. The J gene is TRBJ1-5, the V gene TRBV6-5, with unresolved D. This CDR3 is built from 15 residues. Trimming removed 6 bases from V and 1 base from J, with 13 bases in between. CDR1 is MNHEY and CDR2 is SVGAGI in the germline V gene.

The rearrangement uses TRBV7-2 and TRBJ2-2; D uncertain. The CDR3 is 12 amino acids. Trimming removed 3 bases from V and 5 bases from J, with 4 bases in between. From germline, CDR1 is SGHTA and CDR2 FQGNSA. DNA of the CDR3: TGTGCCAGCAGCTTCCCGACCGGGGAGCTGTTTTTT. Protein sequence: CASSFPTGELFF.

The V gene is TRBV28, the J gene TRBJ2-7; 7 bases are a match to TRBD1. Losses at the gene ends were 4 bases for V and 4 bases for J; bases not matched to a gene: 16. There are 17 residues in the CDR3. CDR1 and CDR2 (germline): MDHEN, SYDVKM. The CDR3 nucleotides are TGTGCCAGCAGTTCGACAGGGCCAACCTCTGCCACATACGAGCAGTACTTC. It encodes CASSSTGPTSATYEQYF.

The rearrangement joins TRBV6-6 to TRBJ2-1; tentative D call: TRBD2 (5 bases). The CDR3 contains 15 residues. With 3 bases removed from V and 4 bases from J, the gap between germline ends came to 13 bases. Germline lookup yields CDR1 MNHNY and CDR2 SVGAGI (reference sequence). CDR3 region: CASSYRAEKYNEQFF. In DNA, the CDR3 is TGTGCCAGCAGTTATCGAGCGGAGAAATACAATGAGCAGTTCTTC.

The genes are TRBV7-3 and TRBJ2-1; D not certain. The CDR3 extends over 13 amino acids. The germline CDR1 and CDR2 sequences are SGHTA and FQGTGA. V lost 5 bases and J lost 6, with 11 bases in between. The CDR3 DNA is TGTGCCAGCAGCCCCAATTTAGTCAATGAGCAGTTCTTC. Amino acids: CASSPNLVNEQFF.

This sequence joins TRBV5-1 and TRBJ2-7; perhaps TRBD2 as D (5 bases). Trimming stripped 7 bases from V and 3 bases from J, with 14 bases between. This CDR3 has 13 amino acids. Germline CDR1 and CDR2: SGHRS and YFSETQ. CDR3 DNA: TGCGCCAGCCTTAGCCCGGGAAACTACGAGCAGTACTTC. Translating it yields CASLSPGNYEQYF.

This sequence joins TRBV9 and TRBJ1-4, with a tentative D call TRBD1 (5 bases). The length of the CDR3 is 15 residues. The germline V gene has CDR1 SGDLS and CDR2 YYNGEE. The germline V and J ends were trimmed by 2 bases and 4 bases, with 12 bases remaining between them. CDR3 residues: CASSVREQGNEKLFF. The CDR3 coding sequence is TGTGCCAGCAGCGTGCGAGAGCAGGGTAATGAAAAACTGTTTTTT.

The V and J genes are TRBV5-1 and TRBJ1-1, with D tentatively TRBD1 (6 bases). Germline values: CDR1 SGHRS, CDR2 YFSETQ. The CDR3 is 16 amino acids. V was trimmed by 0 bases and J by 0 bases, leaving 12 bases between them. CDR3 coding DNA: TGCGCCAGCAGCTTGGCCCTGGGGGACATGAACACTGAAGCTTTCTTT. It codes for CASSLALGDMNTEAFF.

The chain carries TRBV28 and TRBJ2-7, with 9 bases aligning to TRBD1. Unmatched junction bases numbered 4, after V lost 5 bases and J lost 2 bases. The CDR3 has 14 residues. Germline-derived CDR1 and CDR2 are MDHEN and SYDVKM. The CDR3 bases are TGTGCCAGCAGTCACAGGGGGCTCCCCTACGAGCAGTACTTC. Its translation: CASSHRGLPYEQYF.

The V gene is TRBV11-2, the J gene TRBJ2-7; no definite D call. Trimming removed 2 bases at V and 0 bases at J, with 8 bases between. This CDR3 contains 14 residues. From germline, CDR1 is SGHAT and CDR2 FQNNGV. CDR3 bases: TGTGCCAGCAGCTTAATGACGGGCTCCTACGAGCAGTACTTC. It codes for CASSLMTGSYEQYF.

This clone was seen just once. CDR3 region: CASSPGQGSQPQHF. The CDR3 DNA reads as TGTGCCAGCAGTCCGGGACAGGGGTCTCAGCCCCAGCATTTT. The gene calls are TRBV27 and TRBJ1-5; 10 nucleotides align to TRBD1. Germline trimming cut 5 bases from V and 6 bases from J; bases unmatched to any gene: 4. Per germline, CDR1 MNHEY and CDR2 SMNVEV (reference sequence). There are 14 residues in the CDR3.

J is TRBJ2-7 and V is TRBV6-1, with 11 positions matching TRBD1. The CDR3 extends over 13 amino acids. Germline V gene sequence: CDR1 MNHNS, CDR2 SASEGT. The junction had 3 bases not matched to a gene; V was cut back by 7 bases and J by 4 bases. The CDR3 DNA sequence: TGTGCCAGCACCCGGGACAGGGGGTACGAGCAGTACTTC. This sequence encodes CASTRDRGYEQYF.

The chain has TRBV5-1 and TRBJ2-7; weak D call: TRBD1 (6 bases). The V gene's germline CDR1 is SGHRS and CDR2 YFSETQ. Trimming removed 0 bases from V and 2 bases from J, with 12 bases in between. The CDR3 runs 15 residues. The CDR3 is CASSLAGQPTYEQYF. The CDR3 DNA reads as TGCGCCAGCAGCTTGGCCGGACAGCCGACCTACGAGCAGTACTTC.

The rearrangement uses TRBV2 and TRBJ2-5; TRBD2 matches at 12 bases. From germline, CDR1 is SNHLY and CDR2 FYNNEI. Trimming cost V 8 bases and J 5 bases; bases outside gene matches: 21. This CDR3 has 19 residues. The CDR3 spells CASGKHYGASGGGRETQYF. CDR3 bases: TGTGCCAGCGGGAAACACTACGGGGCTAGCGGGGGGGGACGCGAGACCCAGTACTTC.

This chain links TRBV11-2 with TRBJ2-7, with 8 bases identical to TRBD1. The CDR3 consists of 15 residues. V shed 5 bases, J shed 7 bases, and the junction held 13 bases outside the gene matches. Germline V gene sequence: CDR1 SGHAT, CDR2 FQNNGV. In nucleotides, the CDR3 is TGTGCCAGCAGCGTTATCGGACAGGGTTTGGGTGAGCAGTACTTC. Translation gives CASSVIGQGLGEQYF.

This clone appeared once. This sequence joins TRBV5-4 and TRBJ2-1; 10 nucleotides align to TRBD1. V shed 4 bases, J shed 13 bases, and the junction held 5 bases outside the gene matches. Per the germline V gene, CDR1 is SGHNT and CDR2 is YYREEE (reference sequence). This CDR3 has 12 amino acids. The CDR3 nucleotides are TGTGCCAGCAGCATCGGGACAGGGGTTCAGTTCTTC. Translation: CASSIGTGVQFF.

This clone showed up just once. This chain links TRBV5-1 with TRBJ1-1; TRBD1 matches at 8 bases. V lost 0 bases to trimming and J lost 6 bases; unmatched junction nucleotides: 13. The CDR3 sequence is 17 residues long. Germline assignment: CDR1 SGHRS and CDR2 YFSETQ. The CDR3 nucleotides read TGCGCCAGCAGCTTGGCCTCCCAGGGGGCGCTTAGGCCTGAAGCTTTCTTT. As protein: CASSLASQGALRPEAFF.

This clone was counted a few times. The V gene is TRBV5-1, the J gene TRBJ1-1; D might be TRBD1 (5 bases). CDR1 SGHRS and CDR2 YFSETQ come from the germline V gene. Trimming left V 1 base short and J 1 base short, with 8 bases between. This CDR3 region has 14 residues. The CDR3 here is CASSLWGENTEAFF. The CDR3 DNA reads as TGCGCCAGCAGCTTGTGGGGGGAGAACACTGAAGCTTTCTTT.

V and J are TRBV27 and TRBJ2-7, with TRBD1 matching over 7 bases. Germline loops: CDR1 MNHEY, CDR2 SMNVEV (reference sequence). This CDR3 is 16 amino acids long. Germline trimming cut 6 bases from V and 2 bases from J; bases unmatched to any gene: 13. This chain's CDR3 is CASSRRTGAATYEQYF. The CDR3 nucleotides are TGTGCCAGCAGCCGTAGAACAGGGGCGGCCACCTACGAGCAGTACTTC.

In its sample, this clone was seen a few times. The genes are TRBV7-6 and TRBJ2-5; 11 bases align to TRBD2. Trimming removed 6 bases from V and 5 bases from J; junction bases left unmatched: 2. The V gene's germline CDR1 is SGHVS and CDR2 FNYEAQ. The CDR3 consists of 13 residues. CDR3: CASRSSGGETQYF. The CDR3 DNA sequence: TGTGCCAGCAGATCTAGCGGGGGGGAGACCCAGTACTTC.

V is TRBV11-2 and J is TRBJ1-1, with D possibly matching TRBD1 (6 bases). Looked up from germline, CDR1 is SGHAT and CDR2 is FQNNGV. Trimming took off 3 bases at V and 5 bases at J, with 16 bases between the two ends. CDR3 length: 15 amino acids. The CDR3 DNA reads TGTGCCAGCAGCTTGAGCGGGGGCAGGAGGACTGAAGCTTTCTTT. Translation: CASSLSGGRRTEAFF. The entire variable domain, with the rest obtained from reference TRBV11-2 and TRBJ1-1, is as follows: EAGVAQSPRYKIIEKRQSVAFWCNPISGHATLYWYQQILGQGPKLLIQFQNNGVVDDSQLPKDRFSAERLKGVDSTLKIQPAKLEDSAVYLCASSLSGGRRTEAFFGQGTRLTVV.

The V call is TRBV6-6, the J call TRBJ2-5, with D possibly matching TRBD1 (5 bases). Per the germline V gene, CDR1 is MNHNY and CDR2 is SVGAGI (reference sequence). The CDR3 contains 15 residues. Between the trimmed V and J ends, which lost 0 bases and 1 base, there was a span of 9 bases. The CDR3 protein is CASSYSWTTQETQYF. The CDR3 coding sequence is TGTGCCAGCAGTTACTCCTGGACAACCCAAGAGACCCAGTACTTC.

This chain links TRBV5-6 with TRBJ2-3; 9 nucleotides agree with TRBD1. The junction had 4 bases not matched to a gene; V was cut back by 3 bases and J by 5 bases. The CDR3 sequence is 14 residues long. In germline, CDR1 is SGHDT, CDR2 YYEEEE. In DNA, the CDR3 is TGTGCCAGCAGCTCGGGACAGGGAGGAGATACGCAGTATTTT. This encodes CASSSGQGGDTQYF.